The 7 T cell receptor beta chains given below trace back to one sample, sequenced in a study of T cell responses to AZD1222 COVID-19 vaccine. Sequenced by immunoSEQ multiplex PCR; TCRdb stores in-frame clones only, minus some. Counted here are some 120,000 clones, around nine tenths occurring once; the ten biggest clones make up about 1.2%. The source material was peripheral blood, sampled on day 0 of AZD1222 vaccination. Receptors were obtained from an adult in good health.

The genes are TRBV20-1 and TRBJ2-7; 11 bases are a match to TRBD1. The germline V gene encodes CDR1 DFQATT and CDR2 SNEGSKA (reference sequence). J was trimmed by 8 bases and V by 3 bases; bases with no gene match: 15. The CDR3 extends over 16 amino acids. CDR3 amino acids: CSASSTGQGAQWKQYF. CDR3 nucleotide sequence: TGCAGTGCTAGTTCTACTGGACAGGGGGCTCAGTGGAAGCAGTACTTC.

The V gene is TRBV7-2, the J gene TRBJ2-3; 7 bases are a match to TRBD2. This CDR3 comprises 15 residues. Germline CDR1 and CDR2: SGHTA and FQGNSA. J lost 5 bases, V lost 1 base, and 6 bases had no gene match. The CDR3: CASSLESGVVDTQYF. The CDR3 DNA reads TGTGCCAGCAGCTTAGAGAGCGGGGTGGTAGATACGCAGTATTTT.

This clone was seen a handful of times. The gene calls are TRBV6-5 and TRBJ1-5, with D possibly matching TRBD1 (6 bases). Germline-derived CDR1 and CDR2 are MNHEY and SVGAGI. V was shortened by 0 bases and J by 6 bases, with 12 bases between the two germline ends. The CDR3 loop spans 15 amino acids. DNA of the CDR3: TGTGCCAGCAGTTACTCGGGGGCTGGAAGTCAGCCCCAGCATTTT. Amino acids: CASSYSGAGSQPQHF.

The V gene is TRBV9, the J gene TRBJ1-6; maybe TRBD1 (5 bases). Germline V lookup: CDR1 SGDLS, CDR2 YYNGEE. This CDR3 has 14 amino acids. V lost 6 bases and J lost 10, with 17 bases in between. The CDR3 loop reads CASNMGREVSPLHF. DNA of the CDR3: TGTGCCAGCAATATGGGCAGGGAGGTCTCACCCCTCCACTTT.

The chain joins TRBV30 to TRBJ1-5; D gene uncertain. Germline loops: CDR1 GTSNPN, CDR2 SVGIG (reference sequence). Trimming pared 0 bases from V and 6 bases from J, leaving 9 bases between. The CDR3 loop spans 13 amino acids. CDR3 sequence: CAWSVIGRQPQHF. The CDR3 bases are TGTGCCTGGAGTGTAATAGGTCGTCAGCCCCAGCATTTT.

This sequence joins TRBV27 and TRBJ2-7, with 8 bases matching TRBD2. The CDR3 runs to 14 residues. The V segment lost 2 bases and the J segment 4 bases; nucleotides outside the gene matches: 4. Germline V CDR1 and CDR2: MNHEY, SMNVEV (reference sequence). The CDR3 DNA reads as TGTGCCAGCAGTTTAGGCGGGGGGAGGTACGAGCAGTACTTC. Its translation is CASSLGGGRYEQYF.

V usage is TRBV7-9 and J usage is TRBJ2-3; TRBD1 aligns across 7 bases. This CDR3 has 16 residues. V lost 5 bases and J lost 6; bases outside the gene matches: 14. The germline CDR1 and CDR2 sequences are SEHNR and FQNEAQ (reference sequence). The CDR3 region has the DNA TGTGCCAGCAGCCCACACAGGGGTGGTTTCGGGGATACGCAGTATTTT. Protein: CASSPHRGGFGDTQYF. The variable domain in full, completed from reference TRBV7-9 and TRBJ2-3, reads DTGVSQNPRHKITKRGQNVTFRCDPISEHNRLYWYRQTLGQGPEFLTYFQNEAQLEKSRLLSDRFSAERPKGSFSTLEIQRTEQGDSAMYLCASSPHRGGFGDTQYFGPGTRLTVL.